This T cell receptor beta chain derives from a study of radiotherapy plus CTLA-4 blockade in lung cancer. The data were produced by immunoSEQ multiplex PCR, yet TCRdb's version contains in-frame clones alone and is incomplete. The repertoire holds about 60,000 clones, with approximately 83% as singletons. Comments on this clone: No antigen is known for it.

Study outcomes and limitations: Subsequent to radiotherapy plus ipilimumab, tumor-derived TCR clones underwent expansion in blood.

Per the germline V gene, CDR1 is ENHRY and CDR2 is SYGVKD. The CDR3 extends over 12 amino acids. With 0 bases removed from V and 11 bases from J, the gap between germline ends came to 10 bases. This sequence originates from a human donor with non-small cell lung cancer who had a partial response to radiotherapy plus ipilimumab. Specimen: peripheral blood, collected from a patient treated with radiotherapy plus ipilimumab. The chain uses TRBV10-3 and TRBJ1-1, with a possible D match to TRBD1 (5 bases). CDR3 in DNA: TGTGCCATCAGTGAGTCGAAGGGGAGGGCTTTCTTT. Translating gives CAISESKGRAFF.